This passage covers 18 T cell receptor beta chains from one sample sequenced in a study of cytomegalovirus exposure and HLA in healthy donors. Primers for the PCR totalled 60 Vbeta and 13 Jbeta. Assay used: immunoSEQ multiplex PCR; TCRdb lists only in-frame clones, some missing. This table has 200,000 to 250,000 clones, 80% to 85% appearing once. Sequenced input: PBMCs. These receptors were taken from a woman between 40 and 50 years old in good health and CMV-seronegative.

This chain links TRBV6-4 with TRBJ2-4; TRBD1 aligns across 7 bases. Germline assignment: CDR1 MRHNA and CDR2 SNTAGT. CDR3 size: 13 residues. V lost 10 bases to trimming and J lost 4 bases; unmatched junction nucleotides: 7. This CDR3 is CAKGTVPKNIQYF. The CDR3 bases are TGTGCCAAGGGGACAGTACCTAAAAACATTCAGTACTTC.

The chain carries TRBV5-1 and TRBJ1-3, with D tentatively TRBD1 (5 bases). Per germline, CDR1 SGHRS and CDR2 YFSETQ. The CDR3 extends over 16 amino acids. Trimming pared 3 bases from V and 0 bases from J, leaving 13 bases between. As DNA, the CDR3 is TGCGCCAGCAGCTCCTTAGGACAAAGCTCTGGAAACACCATATATTTT. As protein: CASSSLGQSSGNTIYF.

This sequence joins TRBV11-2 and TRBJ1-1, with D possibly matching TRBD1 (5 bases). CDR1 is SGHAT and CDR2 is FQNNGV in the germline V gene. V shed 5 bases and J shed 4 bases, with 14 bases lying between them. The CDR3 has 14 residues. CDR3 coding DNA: TGTGCCAGCAGCCCCAGGGATGGGGCCACTGAAGCTTTCTTT. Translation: CASSPRDGATEAFF.

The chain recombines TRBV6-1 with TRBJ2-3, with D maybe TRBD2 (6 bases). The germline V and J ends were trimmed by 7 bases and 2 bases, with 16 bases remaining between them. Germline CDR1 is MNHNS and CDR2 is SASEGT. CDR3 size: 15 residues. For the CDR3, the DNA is TGTGCCAGCATTTCACTAGCCCCATACACAGATACGCAGTATTTT. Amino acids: CASISLAPYTDTQYF.

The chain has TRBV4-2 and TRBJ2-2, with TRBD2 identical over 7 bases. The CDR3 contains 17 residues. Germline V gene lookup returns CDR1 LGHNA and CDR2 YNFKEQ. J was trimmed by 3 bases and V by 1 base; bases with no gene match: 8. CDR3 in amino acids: CASSQAGSGIHTGELFF. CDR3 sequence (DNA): TGTGCCAGCAGCCAAGCTGGGAGCGGGATCCACACCGGGGAGCTGTTTTTT.

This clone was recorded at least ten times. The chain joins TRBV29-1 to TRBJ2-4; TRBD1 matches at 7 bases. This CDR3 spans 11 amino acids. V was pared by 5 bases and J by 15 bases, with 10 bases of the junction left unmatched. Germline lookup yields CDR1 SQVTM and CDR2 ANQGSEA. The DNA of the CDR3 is TGCAGCGTTTTAAGGGACAGCATCTTGTACTTC. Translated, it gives CSVLRDSILYF.

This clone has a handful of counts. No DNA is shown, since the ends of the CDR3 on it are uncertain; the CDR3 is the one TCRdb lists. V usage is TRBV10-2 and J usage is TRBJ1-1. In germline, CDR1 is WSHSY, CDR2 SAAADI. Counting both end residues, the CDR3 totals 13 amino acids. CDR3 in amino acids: CASSTSGDTEAFF.

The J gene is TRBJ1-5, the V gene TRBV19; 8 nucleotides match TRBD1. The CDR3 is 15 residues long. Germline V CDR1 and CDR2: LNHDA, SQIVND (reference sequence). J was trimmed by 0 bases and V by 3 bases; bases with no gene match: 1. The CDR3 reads CASSIGTGSNQPQHF. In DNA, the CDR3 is TGTGCCAGTAGTATCGGGACAGGTAGCAATCAGCCCCAGCATTTT.

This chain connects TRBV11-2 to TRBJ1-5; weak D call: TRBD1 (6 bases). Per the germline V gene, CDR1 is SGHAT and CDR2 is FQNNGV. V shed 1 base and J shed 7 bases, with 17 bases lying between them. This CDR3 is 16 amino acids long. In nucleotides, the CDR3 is TGTGCCAGCAGCTTAGTCCCCTCTCCGGGGGGCCAGCCCCAGCATTTT. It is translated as CASSLVPSPGGQPQHF.

The CDR3 nucleotides read TGTGCCTGGAGTGCTTCCCTTAACACAGATACGCAGTATTTT. Its protein is CAWSASLNTDTQYF. This chain links TRBV30 with TRBJ2-3, with unresolved D. The CDR3 covers 14 residues. Germline CDR1 and CDR2: GTSNPN and SVGIG (reference sequence). The V end was cut by 1 base, the J end by 2 bases, with 10 bases between.

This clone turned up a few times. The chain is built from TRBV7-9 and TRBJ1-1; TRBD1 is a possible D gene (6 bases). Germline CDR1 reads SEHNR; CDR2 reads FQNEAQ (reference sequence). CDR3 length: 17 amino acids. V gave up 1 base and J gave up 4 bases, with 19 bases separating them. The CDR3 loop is CASSLGRWQGGGTEAFF. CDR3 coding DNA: TGTGCCAGCAGCTTAGGTCGCTGGCAGGGAGGGGGCACTGAAGCTTTCTTT.

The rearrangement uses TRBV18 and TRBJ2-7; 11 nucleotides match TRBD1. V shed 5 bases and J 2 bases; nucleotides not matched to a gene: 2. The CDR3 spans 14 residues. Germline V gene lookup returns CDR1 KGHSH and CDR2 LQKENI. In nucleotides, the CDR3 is TGTGCCAGCTCATCGGGACAGGGGGCCTACGAGCAGTACTTC. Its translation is CASSSGQGAYEQYF.

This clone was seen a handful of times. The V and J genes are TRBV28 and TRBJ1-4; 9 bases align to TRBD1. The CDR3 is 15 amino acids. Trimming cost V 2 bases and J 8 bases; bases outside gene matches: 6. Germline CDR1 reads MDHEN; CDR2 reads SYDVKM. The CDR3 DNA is TGTGCCAGCAGTTTACCGACAGGGGGGTGGGAAAAACTGTTTTTT. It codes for CASSLPTGGWEKLFF.

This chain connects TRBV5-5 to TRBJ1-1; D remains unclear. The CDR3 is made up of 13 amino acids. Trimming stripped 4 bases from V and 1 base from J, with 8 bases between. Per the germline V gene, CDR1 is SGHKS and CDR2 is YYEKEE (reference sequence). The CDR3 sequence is CASSPYSNTEAFF. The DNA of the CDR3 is TGTGCCAGCAGCCCCTACTCGAACACTGAAGCTTTCTTT.

The CDR3 sequence is CASSVGRPTRTDTQYF. CDR3 nucleotides: TGCGCCAGCAGTGTCGGGAGGCCTACTCGCACAGATACGCAGTATTTT. The chain links TRBV10-1 to TRBJ2-3, with 7 bases identical to TRBD2. The germline CDR1 and CDR2 sequences are WNHNN and SYGVQD (reference sequence). The V segment lost 4 bases and the J segment 1 base; nucleotides outside the gene matches: 8. This CDR3 has 16 residues.

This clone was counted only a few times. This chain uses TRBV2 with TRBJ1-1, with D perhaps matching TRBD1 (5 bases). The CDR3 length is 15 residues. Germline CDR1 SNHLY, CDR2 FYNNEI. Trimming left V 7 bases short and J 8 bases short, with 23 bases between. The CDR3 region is CASTLGGTGMREAFF. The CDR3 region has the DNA TGTGCCAGCACACTCGGGGGAACAGGAATGCGAGAAGCTTTCTTT.

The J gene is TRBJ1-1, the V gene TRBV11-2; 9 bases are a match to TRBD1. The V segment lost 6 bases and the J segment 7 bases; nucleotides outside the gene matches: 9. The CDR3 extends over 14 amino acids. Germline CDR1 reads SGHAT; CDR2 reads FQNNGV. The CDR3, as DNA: TGTGCCAGCAGTCTAGGGACAGGGCTCATTGAAGCTTTCTTT. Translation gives CASSLGTGLIEAFF.

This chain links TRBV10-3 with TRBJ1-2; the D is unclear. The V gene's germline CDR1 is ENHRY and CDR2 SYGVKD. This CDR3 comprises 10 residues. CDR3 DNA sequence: TGTGCTACGGGAGATATTGGCTACACCTTC. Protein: CATGDIGYTF.